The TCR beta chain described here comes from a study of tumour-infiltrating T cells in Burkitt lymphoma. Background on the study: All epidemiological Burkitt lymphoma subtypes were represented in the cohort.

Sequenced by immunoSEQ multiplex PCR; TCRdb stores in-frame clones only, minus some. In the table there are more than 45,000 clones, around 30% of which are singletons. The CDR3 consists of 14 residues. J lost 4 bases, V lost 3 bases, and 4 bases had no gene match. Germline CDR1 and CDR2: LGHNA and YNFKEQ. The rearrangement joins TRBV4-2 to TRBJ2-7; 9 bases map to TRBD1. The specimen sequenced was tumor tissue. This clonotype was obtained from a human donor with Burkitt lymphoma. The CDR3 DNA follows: TGTGCCAGCAGCCAGGGGACAGGGCAGTACGAGCAGTACTTC. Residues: CASSQGTGQYEQYF.